This TCR beta chain was sequenced for a study of blood T cell repertoires in COVID-19. Study overall: Researchers got acute and convalescent COVID-19 samples from the United States, Italy and Spain. T cells, B-cell-depleted T cells, or PBMCs provided the cDNA or gDNA that served as material.

The V and J ends lost 0 bases and 7 bases respectively, with 7 bases between them. Germline loops: CDR1 SGHVS, CDR2 FQNEAQ. This CDR3 has 13 amino acids. In the study's own analysis: Scientists estimated how many nucleated cells there were by amplifying reference gene primers. Profiled with immunoSEQ multiplex PCR; TCRdb holds only in-frame clones, not every one. The V and J calls and the clone size are those of that table, but D and trimming were determined from the DNA. The sample has 130,000 or so clones, 70% to 80% seen once; the top ten hold over 6.5%. This receptor was obtained from a human donor in a cohort sampled during active COVID-19. The sample was peripheral blood. The V and J genes are TRBV7-8 and TRBJ2-1; D is unresolved. CDR3 loop: CASSLARGNEQFF. The CDR3, as DNA: TGTGCCAGCAGCTTAGCTAGAGGTAATGAGCAGTTCTTC.